One and the same sample provided the 12 T cell receptor beta chains below, sequenced in a study of OX40 agonist ivuxolimab in advanced cancers. Here immunoSEQ multiplex PCR was the method, and the copy in TCRdb shows in-frame clones only, minus some. In the table there are some 49,000 clones, around 79% of which are singletons. This specimen was CD4+ or CD8+ T cells sorted from blood, taken in a trial of the OX40 agonist ivuxolimab. The receptors shown here come from an adult with an advanced solid tumor such as melanoma, head and neck, liver or kidney cancer.

The chain has TRBV6-6 and TRBJ1-2, with no clear D. Trimming stripped 3 bases from V and 2 bases from J, with 10 bases between. This CDR3 region has 14 residues. Germline V gives CDR1 MNHNY, CDR2 SVGAGI (reference sequence). For the CDR3, the DNA is TGTGCCAGCAGTTATATCAATGGAAACTATGGCTACACCTTC. It specifies CASSYINGNYGYTF.

The chain joins TRBV11-3 to TRBJ2-2; D gene uncertain. Germline CDR1 and CDR2: SGHNT and YENEEA. V shed 6 bases and J shed 5 bases, with 10 bases lying between them. CDR3 length: 13 residues. CDR3 loop: CASSYLHTGELFF. The CDR3 region has the DNA TGTGCCAGCAGTTACTTGCATACCGGGGAGCTGTTTTTT.

This clone was seen a handful of times. The chain is built from TRBV7-9 and TRBJ2-3; D ambiguous. The CDR3 is 13 amino acids. Trimming stripped 2 bases from V and 2 bases from J, with 5 bases between. CDR1 and CDR2 (germline): SEHNR, FQNEAQ (reference sequence). As DNA, the CDR3 is TGTGCCAGCAGCTTATACTACACAGATACGCAGTATTTT. It codes for CASSLYYTDTQYF.

A single count supports this clone. The chain's CDR3 is CASSKEGQGANEQFF. The CDR3 bases are TGTGCCAGCAGCAAAGAAGGACAGGGGGCAAATGAGCAGTTCTTC. V is TRBV9 and J is TRBJ2-1, with TRBD1 matching 11 bases. With V trimmed by 4 bases and J by 7 bases, 7 bases remained unmatched. In germline, CDR1 is SGDLS, CDR2 YYNGEE. The CDR3 covers 15 residues.

The chain combines TRBV4-2 with TRBJ2-5; D may be TRBD2 (5 bases). The germline gives CDR1 LGHNA, CDR2 YNFKEQ. The CDR3 has 14 amino acids. V was trimmed by 0 bases and J by 4 bases, leaving 9 bases between them. CDR3 nucleotides: TGTGCCAGCAGCCAAGATATGGCGGGAGAGACCCAGTACTTC. As protein: CASSQDMAGETQYF.

This clone has a handful of counts. This chain connects TRBV5-4 to TRBJ2-5; D may be TRBD1 or TRBD2 (5 bases each). The CDR3 has 13 residues. Trimming removed 2 bases at V and 5 bases at J, with 10 bases between. Germline CDR1 and CDR2: SGHNT and YYREEE (reference sequence). The CDR3 loop is CASSFAGTETQYF. The CDR3 DNA sequence: TGTGCCAGCAGCTTCGCAGGGACGGAGACCCAGTACTTC.

V usage is TRBV18 and J usage is TRBJ1-6; D not resolved. The V end was cut by 6 bases, the J end by 6 bases, with 12 bases between. Germline lookup yields CDR1 KGHSH and CDR2 LQKENI. The CDR3 has 14 amino acids. The DNA for the CDR3 is TGTGCCAGCTCCCGGGAGGGCGTTAATTCACCCCTCCACTTT. Translation: CASSREGVNSPLHF. Based on the CDR3 plus reference TRBV18 and TRBJ1-6, the full variable domain is NAGVMQNPRHLVRRRGQEARLRCSPMKGHSHVYWYRQLPEEGLKFMVYLQKENIIDESGMPKERFSAEFPKEGPSILRIQQVVRGDSAAYFCASSREGVNSPLHFGNGTRLTVT.

The chain joins TRBV6-6 to TRBJ2-3; possibly TRBD2 for D (6 bases). This CDR3 spans 14 amino acids. V was clipped by 7 bases and J by 0 bases, with 11 bases between them. Germline CDR1 is MNHNY and CDR2 is SVGAGI (reference sequence). The CDR3 nucleotides are TGTGCCAGCAAAGGCGGGACTAGCACAGATACGCAGTATTTT. This codes for CASKGGTSTDTQYF.

This chain connects TRBV2 to TRBJ1-2; TRBD1 is a possible D gene (5 bases). CDR1 is SNHLY, CDR2 FYNNEI, per germline. V was shortened by 3 bases and J by 5 bases, with 7 bases between the two germline ends. This CDR3 region has 12 residues. Here the CDR3 reads CASSDRGYGYTF. The CDR3 DNA follows: TGTGCCAGCAGTGATAGGGGATATGGCTACACCTTC.

The genes are TRBV11-2 and TRBJ1-2, with D hard to call. Germline CDR1 reads SGHAT; CDR2 reads FQNNGV. Deletions cut 2 bases from V and 8 bases from J, with 6 bases between. The CDR3 length is 11 residues. This CDR3 reads CASSLNEGYTF. DNA of the CDR3: TGTGCCAGCAGCTTAAACGAGGGCTACACCTTC.

The chain couples TRBV18 to TRBJ1-5, with a possible D match to TRBD1 (6 bases). V lost 1 base and J 7 bases, leaving 14 bases between the germline ends. CDR1 and CDR2 (germline): KGHSH, LQKENI. This CDR3 region has 15 residues. Written as DNA, the CDR3 is TGTGCCAGCTCACCACTCCGGGACAATAGCCAGCCCCAGCATTTT. Translation gives CASSPLRDNSQPQHF.

The count of this clone is one. The chain employs TRBV29-1 and TRBJ2-7, with 9 bases aligning to TRBD1. V shed 4 bases and J 3 bases; nucleotides not matched to a gene: 4. This CDR3 region has 13 residues. Germline assignment: CDR1 SQVTM and CDR2 ANQGSEA. The CDR3 nucleotides are TGCAGCGTTGGAGCGGGACAGGGCTACGAGCAGTACTTC. It translates to CSVGAGQGYEQYF.